These T cell receptor beta chains were read from a single sample in a study of human T cells and chemical hapten exposure. One entry per CDR3 protein, called by TCRdb with MiXCR from the RACE reads. The table has about 300,000 distinct CDR3 sequences, 5.5% seen once; the top ten hold more than 8%. This material consisted of whole blood, taken in connection with sensitization to the hapten diphenylcyclopropenone (DPC). All receptors derive from a woman between 18 and 29 years old with alopecia areata. Some clones in this sample may be carry-over from other donors' samples. Both conserved end residues are part of each CDR3. A D gene is named only where the DNA matches it firmly. Clone size, where shown, is once, few, many, or a class for clones that have expanded.

V gene	J gene	clone size	D gene	CDR3 protein	CDR3 DNA
TRBV7-8	TRBJ2-7	NA	NA	CASSLDLGGTSYEQYF	TGTGCCAGCAGCTTAGATCTAGGGGGTACTTCCTACGAGCAGTACTTC
TRBV18	TRBJ1-1	many	TRBD1	CASSPKTGRDTEAFF	TGTGCCAGCTCACCCAAGACAGGGCGGGACACTGAAGCTTTCTTT
TRBV2	TRBJ2-5	many	TRBD2	CASSETGLAGGIQETQYF	TGTGCCAGCAGTGAGACTGGGCTAGCGGGGGGAATCCAAGAGACCCAGTACTTC
TRBV3-1	TRBJ2-2	many	NA	CASSQETTTMNTGELFF	TGTGCCAGCAGCCAAGAGACGACTACTATGAACACCGGGGAGCTGTTTTTT
TRBV29-1	TRBJ1-4	many	NA	CSVEANRAEKLFF	TGCAGCGTTGAAGCAAACAGGGCTGAAAAACTGTTTTTT
TRBV12-3/TRBV12-4	TRBJ1-1	many	TRBD1	CASSPQGQANTEAFF	TGTGCCAGCAGTCCACAGGGACAGGCGAACACTGAAGCTTTCTTT
TRBV6-1	TRBJ1-5	few	TRBD1	CASSEWTGTVSQPQHF	TGTGCCAGCAGTGAATGGACAGGGACGGTGAGTCAGCCCCAGCATTTT
TRBV5-6	TRBJ2-2	NA	TRBD2	CASSLALAAGGELFF	TGTGCCAGCAGCTTGGCCCTAGCGGCTGGGGGGGAGCTGTTTTTT
TRBV6-2/TRBV6-3	TRBJ2-7	few	NA	CASTRARGDSYEQYF	TGTGCCAGCACCCGAGCGCGGGGCGACTCCTACGAGCAGTACTTC
TRBV6-2/TRBV6-3	TRBJ1-2	few	NA	CASSSVLTGGNYGYTF	TGTGCCAGCAGTTCGGTATTGACGGGAGGGAACTATGGCTACACCTTC
TRBV12-3/TRBV12-4	TRBJ1-2	many	NA	CASSSGRGEGYTF	TGTGCCAGCAGTTCCGGCAGGGGTGAAGGCTACACCTTC
TRBV10-3	TRBJ1-5	many	NA	CAIRDFNQPQHF	TGTGCCATCAGGGATTTTAATCAGCCCCAGCATTTT
TRBV20-1	TRBJ2-6	NA	NA	CSARDLETSGANVLTF	TGCAGTGCTAGAGATTTGGAAACATCTGGGGCCAACGTCCTGACTTTC
TRBV10-3	TRBJ2-1	NA	NA	CAISERGGEQFF	TGTGCCATCAGTGAGCGAGGAGGTGAGCAGTTCTTC
TRBV2	TRBJ1-5	few	NA	CASSESPPRGNQPQHF	TGTGCCAGCAGTGAGTCTCCCCCGAGGGGCAATCAGCCCCAGCATTTT
TRBV10-3	TRBJ2-7	few	TRBD1	CAINGDRVYEQYF	TGTGCCATCAATGGGGACAGGGTTTACGAGCAGTACTTC
TRBV4-3	TRBJ2-6	many	NA	CASSQDRRGRFRESGANVLTF	TGCGCCAGCAGCCAAGATCGGAGGGGGCGCTTTCGGGAATCTGGGGCCAACGTCCTGACTTTC
TRBV6-5	TRBJ2-2	few	NA	CASSYSSGSGELFF	TGTGCCAGCAGTTACTCGTCGGGGTCCGGGGAGCTGTTTTTT
TRBV18	TRBJ2-6	NA	NA	CASSTTPPSGANVLTF	TGTGCCAGCTCAACTACTCCGCCCTCTGGGGCCAACGTCCTGACTTTC
TRBV20-1	TRBJ1-2	few	NA	CSAIGGVRGYTF	TGCAGTGCTATTGGTGGGGTCCGTGGCTACACCTTC
TRBV3-1	TRBJ2-1	few	TRBD2	CASSQDRLAGGREQFF	TGTGCCAGCAGCCAAGACCGACTAGCGGGGGGGCGTGAGCAGTTCTTC